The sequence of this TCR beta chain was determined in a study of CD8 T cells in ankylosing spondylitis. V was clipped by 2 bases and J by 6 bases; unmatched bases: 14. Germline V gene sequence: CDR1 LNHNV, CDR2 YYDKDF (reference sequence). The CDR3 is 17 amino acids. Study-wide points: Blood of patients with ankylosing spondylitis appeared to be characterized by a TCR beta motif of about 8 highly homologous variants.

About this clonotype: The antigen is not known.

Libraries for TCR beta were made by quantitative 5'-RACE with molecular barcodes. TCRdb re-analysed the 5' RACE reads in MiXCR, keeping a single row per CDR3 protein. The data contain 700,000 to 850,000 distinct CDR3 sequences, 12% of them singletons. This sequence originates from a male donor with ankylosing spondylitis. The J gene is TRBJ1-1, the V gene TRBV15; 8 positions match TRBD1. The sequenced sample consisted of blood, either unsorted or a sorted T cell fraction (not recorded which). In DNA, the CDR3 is TGTGCCACCAGCAGATCAACCTCAGGGGGCGGGTGGGCTGAAGCTTTCTTT. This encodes CATSRSTSGGGWAEAFF.